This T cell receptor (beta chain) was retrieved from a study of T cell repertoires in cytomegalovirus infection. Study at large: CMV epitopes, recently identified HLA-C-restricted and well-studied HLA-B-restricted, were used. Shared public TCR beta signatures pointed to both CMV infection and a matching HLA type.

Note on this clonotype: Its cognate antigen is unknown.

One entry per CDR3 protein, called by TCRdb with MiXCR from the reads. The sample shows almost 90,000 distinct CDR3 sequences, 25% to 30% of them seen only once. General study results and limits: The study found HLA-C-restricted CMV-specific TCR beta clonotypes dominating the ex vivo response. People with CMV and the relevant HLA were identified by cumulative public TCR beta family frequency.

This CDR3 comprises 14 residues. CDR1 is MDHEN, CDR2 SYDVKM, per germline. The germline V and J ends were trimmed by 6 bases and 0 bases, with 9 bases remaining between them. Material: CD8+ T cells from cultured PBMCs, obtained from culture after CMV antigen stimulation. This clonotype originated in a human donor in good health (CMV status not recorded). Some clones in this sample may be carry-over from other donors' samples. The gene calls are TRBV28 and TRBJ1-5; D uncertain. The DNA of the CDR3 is TGTGCCAGCAGCCCAACACCTAGCAATCAGCCCCAGCATTTT. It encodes CASSPTPSNQPQHF.